Given below is one T cell receptor delta chain in context. This clone was observed a handful of times. Its antigen target is currently unknown. The record has no base qualities; no much larger clone is one base away. The same treatment, using spiramycin and/or pyrimethamine plus sulfadiazine plus folinic acid, was given to mothers of both infected and uninfected infants. Every infant, whether infected or uninfected, was delivered at term after more than 37 weeks of gestation. Around 950 uL of blood was turned into PBMCs through Lymphoprep gradient centrifugation, and the PBMCs were then cryopreserved in liquid nitrogen and sent to Belgium. After thawing, the PBMCs were labeled with Zombie NIR viability dye and stained with antibodies against CD3, TCR gammadelta, Vgamma9 and Vdelta2. CD3+ TCRgammadelta+ T cells were sorted on a FACSAria III with a mean purity of about 98%. The RNeasy Micro Kit was used to isolate RNA from 7,500 to 10,000 sorted gammadelta T cells per sample. The infants were born to mothers who were enrolled with primary T. gondii infection during pregnancy. Peripheral blood was collected from the infants at an outpatient microbiology and virology center in Pavia, Italy.

Spanning cysteine to phenylalanine, the CDR3 consists of 15 amino acids. Of the read, only the CDR3 DNA is kept; its 45 bases are in frame from base 1. Here V drops 3 bases and J drops 4 bases, and the junction holds 8 bases not matched to any gene. For CDR1 and CDR2, the germline V gene lists GEAIGNYY and EKD. cDNA was made by template-switch reverse transcription with TRGC- and TRDC-specific primers in one tube, using SuperScript II. The TRGC primer was designed so that it would bind both of the constant genes TRGC1 and TRGC2. The KAPA Real-Time Library Amplification Kit was used to amplify TRG and TRD, and AMPure XP beads were used for purification between steps. Index PCR with the Nextera XT Index Kit was used to attach Illumina sequencing adapters. Sequencing of TRG and TRD amplicons was performed on an Illumina MiSeq with the V2 300 kit, and 150 bp paired-end reads were generated. As for the authors' bioinformatics: Before further analysis, read quality was checked using FastQC version 0.11.8. Reads were aligned to GenBank TRG or TRD reference genes, and CDR3 sequences were built with MiXCR version 3.0.3. MiXCR defaults were kept, except that TRDD gene segments were assembled using 3 rather than 5 consecutive nucleotides. N additions, CDR3 length, J segment length and clonotype sharing between samples were calculated with VDJtools version 1.2.1. CDR3 sequences that were out of frame or contained stop codons were removed from the analysis. The overlap of infant repertoires with previously published Vgamma9Vdelta2 repertoires from fetal, cord blood and adult blood was compared. TCRdb reprocessed the public reads with the caller CATT; rows with the same DNA were merged afterwards. In this record, the V and J calls reflect TCRdb's handling and not the investigators' own analysis. This sample is represented by 900 to 1,000 delta-chain clones; 18% of them were singletons. Approximately 11% of the sample is held by the ten biggest clonotypes.

This sample is drawn from a study of Vγ9Vδ2 T cells in congenital toxoplasmosis (dated by TCRdb to the early 2020s). Background for the entire study: IgG, IgM and IgA serology, Western blot and an in-house interferon-gamma release assay were used to diagnose congenital toxoplasmosis. This study compared the CDR3 repertoires of the gamma and delta chains in sorted blood gammadelta T cells from congenitally T. gondii-infected infants versus uninfected infants. Infant repertoires were sequenced at 2 months after birth and at 1 year of age. TCR sequencing covered roughly five infected and more than 9 uninfected infants at 2 months, plus 3 infected and 4 uninfected infants at 1 year.

Study-level results and caveats: Compared with uninfected infants, infected infants at 2 months appeared to have fewer N additions in their TRGV9 and TRDV2 CDR3s, and this was especially true for TRDV2-TRDJ1 sequences. Germline-encoded fetal-type TRDV2 CDR3 sequences seemed more prevalent in infected than uninfected roughly 2-month-old infants, suggesting an in utero expansion footprint. High prevalence of a public TRGV9 clonotype was observed in both infected and uninfected infants. Two months was the earliest age with enough suitable sample material for TCR repertoire analysis, so newborn repertoires were not sequenced. At 1 year of age, repertoire differences between infected and uninfected infants were less clear than at 2 months.

The receptor's source is a child younger than 10 born to a mother with Toxoplasma gondii infection during pregnancy, either congenitally infected or uninfected (not recorded which). Material: gamma-delta T cells from blood. The chain is assembled from TRDV2 and TRDJ1, with TRDD3 matching 9 junction bases. The CDR3 protein sequence reads: CACDPVGDRSDKLIF. The DNA sequence is given as TGTGCCTGTGACCCCGTGGGGGATAGGAGCGATAAACTCATCTTT.